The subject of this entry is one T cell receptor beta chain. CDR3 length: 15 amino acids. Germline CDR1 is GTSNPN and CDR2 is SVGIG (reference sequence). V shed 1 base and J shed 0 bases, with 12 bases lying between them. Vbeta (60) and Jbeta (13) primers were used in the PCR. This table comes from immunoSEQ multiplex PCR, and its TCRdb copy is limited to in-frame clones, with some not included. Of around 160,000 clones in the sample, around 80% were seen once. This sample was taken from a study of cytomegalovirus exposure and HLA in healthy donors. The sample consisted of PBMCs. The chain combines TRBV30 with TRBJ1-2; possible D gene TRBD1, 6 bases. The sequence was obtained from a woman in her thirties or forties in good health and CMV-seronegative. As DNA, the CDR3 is TGTGCCTGGAGTGCCGGACAGCCAGCTAACTATGGCTACACCTTC. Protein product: CAWSAGQPANYGYTF.